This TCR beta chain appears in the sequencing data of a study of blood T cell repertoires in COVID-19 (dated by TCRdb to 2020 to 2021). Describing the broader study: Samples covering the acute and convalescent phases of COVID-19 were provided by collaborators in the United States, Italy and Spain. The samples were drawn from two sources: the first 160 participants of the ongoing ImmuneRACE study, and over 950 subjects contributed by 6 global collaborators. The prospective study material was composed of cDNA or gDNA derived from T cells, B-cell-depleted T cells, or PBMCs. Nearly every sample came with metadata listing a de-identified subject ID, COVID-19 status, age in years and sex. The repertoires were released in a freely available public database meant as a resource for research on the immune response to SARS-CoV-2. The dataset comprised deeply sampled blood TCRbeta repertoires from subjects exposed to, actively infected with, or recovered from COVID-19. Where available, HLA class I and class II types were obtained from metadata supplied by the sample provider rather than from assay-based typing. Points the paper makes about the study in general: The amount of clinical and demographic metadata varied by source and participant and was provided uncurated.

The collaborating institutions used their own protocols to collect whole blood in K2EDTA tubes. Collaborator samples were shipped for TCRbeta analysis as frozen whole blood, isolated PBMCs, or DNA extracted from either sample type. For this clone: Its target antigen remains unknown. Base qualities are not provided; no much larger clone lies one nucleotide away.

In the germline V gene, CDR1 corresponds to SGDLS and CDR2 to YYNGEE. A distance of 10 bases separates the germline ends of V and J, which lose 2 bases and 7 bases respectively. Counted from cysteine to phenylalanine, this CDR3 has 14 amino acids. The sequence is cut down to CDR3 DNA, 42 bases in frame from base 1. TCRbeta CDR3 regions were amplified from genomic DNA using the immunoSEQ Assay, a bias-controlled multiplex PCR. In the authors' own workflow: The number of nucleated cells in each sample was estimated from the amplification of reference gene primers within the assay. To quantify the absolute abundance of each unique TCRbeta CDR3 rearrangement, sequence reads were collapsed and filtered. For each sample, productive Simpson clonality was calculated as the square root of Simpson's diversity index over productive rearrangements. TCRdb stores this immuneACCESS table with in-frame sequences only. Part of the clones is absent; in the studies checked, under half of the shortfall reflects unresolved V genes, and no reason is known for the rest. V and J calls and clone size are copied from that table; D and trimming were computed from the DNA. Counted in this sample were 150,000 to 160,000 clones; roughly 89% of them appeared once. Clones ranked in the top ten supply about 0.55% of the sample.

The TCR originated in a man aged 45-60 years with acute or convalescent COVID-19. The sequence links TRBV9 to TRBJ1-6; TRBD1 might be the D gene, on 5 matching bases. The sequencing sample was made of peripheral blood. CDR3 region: CASSVGTVNSPLHF. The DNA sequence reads TGTGCCAGCAGCGTGGGGACTGTGAATTCACCCCTCCACTTT.